The rows below give T cell receptor beta chains drawn from one sample of a study of T cell responses to AZD1222 COVID-19 vaccine. The protocol was immunoSEQ multiplex PCR, while the TCRdb copy is restricted to in-frame clones and leaves out a portion. Counted here are some 120,000 clones, around 90% occurring once; the ten biggest clones make up 4% to 4.5%. Specimen: peripheral blood, collected on day 0 of AZD1222 vaccination. All receptors derive from an adult in good health. CDR3s include the opening cysteine and the closing phenylalanine or tryptophan. A D gene is named only where the DNA matches it firmly. Part of the rows lack a size; the others show once, few, many or a class for expanded clones.

clone size: .
J gene: TRBJ1-2
V gene: TRBV9
D gene: .
CDR3 protein: CASSTRTDSFNYGYTF
CDR3 DNA: TGTGCCAGCAGCACCCGGACAGACTCCTTTAACTATGGCTACACCTTC

clone size: .
J gene: TRBJ2-7
V gene: TRBV27
D gene: .
CDR3 protein: CASSRPRDEQYF
CDR3 DNA: TGTGCCAGCAGTCGTCCCCGGGACGAGCAGTACTTC

clone size: .
J gene: TRBJ1-5
V gene: TRBV25-1
D gene: .
CDR3 protein: CASSEKGGGANQPQHF
CDR3 DNA: TGTGCCAGCAGTGAGAAGGGTGGGGGGGCCAATCAGCCCCAGCATTTT

clone size: .
J gene: TRBJ2-3
V gene: TRBV6-1
D gene: .
CDR3 protein: CASSEGPTDTQYF
CDR3 DNA: TGTGCCAGCAGTGAAGGACCCACAGATACGCAGTATTTT

clone size: .
J gene: TRBJ1-1
V gene: TRBV10-2
D gene: TRBD1
CDR3 protein: CAGAPEGAGDTEAFF
CDR3 DNA: TGCGCCGGGGCTCCTGAGGGGGCGGGGGACACTGAAGCTTTCTTT

clone size: .
J gene: TRBJ1-1
V gene: TRBV7-9
D gene: .
CDR3 protein: CASSKEQGLVAFF
CDR3 DNA: TGTGCCAGCAGCAAAGAACAGGGATTAGTAGCTTTCTTT

clone size: .
J gene: TRBJ2-2
V gene: TRBV10-1
D gene: .
CDR3 protein: CASSESLSGRFDPGELFF
CDR3 DNA: TGCGCCAGCAGTGAGTCTTTATCCGGTCGGTTTGATCCCGGGGAGCTGTTTTTT

clone size: few
J gene: TRBJ1-2
V gene: TRBV27
D gene: .
CDR3 protein: CASTPSVGLYGYTF
CDR3 DNA: TGTGCCAGCACCCCCTCGGTGGGGCTCTATGGCTACACCTTC

clone size: .
J gene: TRBJ1-1
V gene: TRBV5-5
D gene: TRBD1
CDR3 protein: CASSLRSGGLNTEAFF
CDR3 DNA: TGTGCCAGCAGCTTGCGTTCAGGGGGCTTGAACACTGAAGCTTTCTTT

clone size: .
J gene: TRBJ2-6
V gene: TRBV7-2
D gene: TRBD2
CDR3 protein: CASSFGASGGAVTNVLTF
CDR3 DNA: TGTGCCAGCAGCTTTGGTGCTAGCGGGGGGGCCGTGACCAACGTCCTGACTTTC

clone size: .
J gene: TRBJ2-1
V gene: TRBV7-2
D gene: TRBD1
CDR3 protein: CASSLASGGHVASYNEQFF
CDR3 DNA: TGTGCCAGCAGCTTAGCGTCAGGGGGCCACGTAGCTTCCTACAATGAGCAGTTCTTC

clone size: .
J gene: TRBJ1-3
V gene: TRBV7-2
D gene: .
CDR3 protein: CASSLGRRGSGNTIYF
CDR3 DNA: TGTGCCAGCAGCTTAGGTCGTAGGGGATCTGGAAACACCATATATTTT

clone size: .
J gene: TRBJ2-4
V gene: TRBV7-2
D gene: .
CDR3 protein: CASSLEAQTSRNIQYF
CDR3 DNA: TGTGCCAGCAGCTTAGAAGCCCAAACTAGCCGAAACATTCAGTACTTC

clone size: .
J gene: TRBJ2-5
V gene: TRBV7-3
D gene: TRBD2
CDR3 protein: CASSPSGAAQETQYF
CDR3 DNA: TGTGCCAGCAGCCCTAGCGGGGCGGCCCAAGAGACCCAGTACTTC

clone size: .
J gene: TRBJ2-7
V gene: TRBV3-1/TRBV3-2
D gene: TRBD2
CDR3 protein: CASSPRTSGGEQYF
CDR3 DNA: TGTGCCAGCAGCCCCAGGACTAGCGGGGGCGAGCAGTACTTC

clone size: .
J gene: TRBJ1-4
V gene: TRBV27
D gene: .
CDR3 protein: CASTPRRAANEKLFF
CDR3 DNA: TGTGCCAGCACACCTAGGCGGGCGGCTAATGAAAAACTGTTTTTT

clone size: once
J gene: TRBJ2-1
V gene: TRBV18
D gene: .
CDR3 protein: CASSLTVQGSLDNEQFF
CDR3 DNA: TGTGCCAGCTCACTCACAGTACAGGGCTCTTTAGACAATGAGCAGTTCTTC

clone size: .
J gene: TRBJ2-1
V gene: TRBV15
D gene: TRBD2
CDR3 protein: CATSGGRERDEQFF
CDR3 DNA: TGTGCCACCAGCGGCGGGAGGGAGCGAGATGAGCAGTTCTTC

clone size: .
J gene: TRBJ1-1
V gene: TRBV18
D gene: TRBD1
CDR3 protein: CASSPAGGAYTEAFF
CDR3 DNA: TGTGCCAGCTCACCGGCAGGGGGCGCTTACACTGAAGCTTTCTTT

clone size: .
J gene: TRBJ2-7
V gene: TRBV7-9
D gene: .
CDR3 protein: CASSTDSYEQYF
CDR3 DNA: TGTGCCAGCAGCACGGACAGTTACGAGCAGTACTTC

clone size: .
J gene: TRBJ1-4
V gene: TRBV6-6
D gene: .
CDR3 protein: CASSPGSWDTLNEKLFF
CDR3 DNA: TGTGCCAGCAGTCCGGGCTCGTGGGACACCCTTAATGAAAAACTGTTTTTT

clone size: .
J gene: TRBJ2-1
V gene: TRBV6-4
D gene: .
CDR3 protein: CASSVGGTAYNEQFF
CDR3 DNA: TGTGCCAGCAGTGTCGGCGGGACGGCCTACAATGAGCAGTTCTTC

clone size: .
J gene: TRBJ1-6
V gene: TRBV30
D gene: .
CDR3 protein: CAWRGGRTSSYNSPLHF
CDR3 DNA: TGTGCCTGGAGAGGTGGCAGGACGAGCTCCTATAATTCACCCCTCCACTTT

clone size: .
J gene: TRBJ2-2
V gene: TRBV7-9
D gene: .
CDR3 protein: CASSLEDGLRSTGELFF
CDR3 DNA: TGTGCCAGCAGCTTAGAAGACGGACTGAGGAGCACCGGGGAGCTGTTTTTT

clone size: .
J gene: TRBJ1-1
V gene: TRBV7-9
D gene: .
CDR3 protein: CASSLEWTEAFF
CDR3 DNA: TGTGCCAGCAGCTTAGAATGGACTGAAGCTTTCTTT

clone size: .
J gene: TRBJ2-5
V gene: TRBV27
D gene: .
CDR3 protein: CASSLRGAVETQYF
CDR3 DNA: TGTGCCAGCAGTTTACGCGGCGCCGTGGAGACCCAGTACTTC

clone size: .
J gene: TRBJ1-6
V gene: TRBV11-2
D gene: .
CDR3 protein: CASSLAGRHSPLHF
CDR3 DNA: TGTGCCAGCAGCTTAGCAGGGAGGCATTCACCCCTCCACTTT

clone size: .
J gene: TRBJ1-6
V gene: TRBV6-6
D gene: TRBD1
CDR3 protein: CASTMTGGNSPLHF
CDR3 DNA: TGTGCCAGCACAATGACAGGGGGAAATTCACCCCTCCACTTT

clone size: .
J gene: TRBJ1-2
V gene: TRBV21-1
D gene: .
CDR3 protein: CASRYYVGLFYGYTF
CDR3 DNA: TGTGCCAGCAGATACTATGTCGGACTGTTCTATGGCTACACCTTC

clone size: .
J gene: TRBJ1-4
V gene: TRBV27
D gene: TRBD1
CDR3 protein: CASKRDRADEKLFF
CDR3 DNA: TGTGCCAGCAAAAGAGACAGGGCGGACGAAAAACTGTTTTTT

clone size: .
J gene: TRBJ2-1
V gene: TRBV5-1
D gene: TRBD2
CDR3 protein: CASSLGSGRLDEQFF
CDR3 DNA: TGCGCCAGCAGCTTGGGTAGCGGGAGACTTGATGAGCAGTTCTTC

clone size: few
J gene: TRBJ2-2
V gene: TRBV11-3
D gene: TRBD2
CDR3 protein: CASTGGFAGELFF
CDR3 DNA: TGTGCCAGCACCGGGGGGTTCGCCGGGGAGCTGTTTTTT

clone size: .
J gene: TRBJ1-2
V gene: TRBV11-3
D gene: .
CDR3 protein: CASSPGQVYGYTF
CDR3 DNA: TGTGCCAGCAGCCCCGGTCAGGTCTATGGCTACACCTTC

clone size: once
J gene: TRBJ2-2
V gene: TRBV24-1
D gene: .
CDR3 protein: CATRDNLGGPGTGELFF
CDR3 DNA: TGTGCCACCAGGGACAATCTCGGGGGGCCGGGAACCGGGGAGCTGTTTTTT

clone size: .
J gene: TRBJ1-2
V gene: TRBV14
D gene: .
CDR3 protein: CASSQNWKGGYTF
CDR3 DNA: TGTGCCAGCAGCCAAAATTGGAAGGGGGGCTACACCTTC

clone size: .
J gene: TRBJ2-7
V gene: TRBV5-1
D gene: TRBD1
CDR3 protein: CASSQGQTLEQYF
CDR3 DNA: TGCGCCAGCAGCCAGGGACAGACATTGGAGCAGTACTTC

clone size: .
J gene: TRBJ1-2
V gene: TRBV19
D gene: TRBD1
CDR3 protein: CASSTRQGLNYGYTF
CDR3 DNA: TGTGCCAGTAGTACCCGACAGGGATTAAACTATGGCTACACCTTC

clone size: .
J gene: TRBJ1-5
V gene: TRBV19
D gene: .
CDR3 protein: CASSISQETEPQHF
CDR3 DNA: TGTGCCAGTAGTATTTCGCAGGAAACGGAGCCCCAGCATTTT

clone size: .
J gene: TRBJ2-1
V gene: TRBV27
D gene: .
CDR3 protein: CASSISNEQFF
CDR3 DNA: TGTGCCAGCTCTATTTCTAATGAGCAGTTCTTC

clone size: .
J gene: TRBJ2-1
V gene: TRBV18
D gene: TRBD2
CDR3 protein: CASSPGRPGGQVNEQFF
CDR3 DNA: TGTGCCAGCTCACCAGGACGTCCGGGGGGGCAGGTCAATGAGCAGTTCTTC

clone size: .
J gene: TRBJ2-3
V gene: TRBV4-2
D gene: TRBD2
CDR3 protein: CASSQVEAGGRSDTQYF
CDR3 DNA: TGTGCCAGCAGCCAAGTTGAAGCGGGAGGGAGGTCAGATACGCAGTATTTT

clone size: once
J gene: TRBJ1-1
V gene: TRBV6-5
D gene: .
CDR3 protein: CASRVTGITEAFF
CDR3 DNA: TGTGCCAGCAGGGTAACAGGAATCACTGAAGCTTTCTTT

clone size: .
J gene: TRBJ2-7
V gene: TRBV30
D gene: TRBD2
CDR3 protein: CAWKLERDPSYEQYF
CDR3 DNA: TGTGCCTGGAAGCTGGAGCGGGACCCCTCCTACGAGCAGTACTTC

clone size: .
J gene: TRBJ2-5
V gene: TRBV6-1
D gene: .
CDR3 protein: CASSEIKALETQYF
CDR3 DNA: TGTGCCAGCAGTGAAATAAAGGCCCTGGAGACCCAGTACTTC

clone size: few
J gene: TRBJ2-1
V gene: TRBV14
D gene: TRBD2
CDR3 protein: CASSLSSGSYNEQFF
CDR3 DNA: TGTGCCAGCAGCCTTTCTAGCGGGAGTTACAATGAGCAGTTCTTC

clone size: .
J gene: TRBJ1-4
V gene: TRBV5-6
D gene: TRBD1
CDR3 protein: CASSSGGQGHEKLFF
CDR3 DNA: TGTGCCAGCAGCTCTGGAGGACAGGGCCATGAAAAACTGTTTTTT

clone size: .
J gene: TRBJ1-4
V gene: TRBV6-5
D gene: .
CDR3 protein: CASRRVFNEKLFF
CDR3 DNA: TGTGCCAGCAGGAGGGTTTTCAATGAAAAACTGTTTTTT